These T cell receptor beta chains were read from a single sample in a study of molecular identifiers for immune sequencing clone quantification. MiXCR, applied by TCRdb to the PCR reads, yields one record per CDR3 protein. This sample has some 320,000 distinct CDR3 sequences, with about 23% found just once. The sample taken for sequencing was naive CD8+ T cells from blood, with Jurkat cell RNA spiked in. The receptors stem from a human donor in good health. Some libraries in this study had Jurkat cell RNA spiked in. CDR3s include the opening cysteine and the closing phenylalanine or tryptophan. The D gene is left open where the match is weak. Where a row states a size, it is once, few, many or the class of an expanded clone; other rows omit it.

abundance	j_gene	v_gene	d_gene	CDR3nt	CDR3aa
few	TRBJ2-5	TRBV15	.	TGTGCCACCAGCAGAGAAAGACTCGGAGAGACCCAGTACTTC	CATSRERLGETQYF
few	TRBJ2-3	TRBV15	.	TGTGCCACCAGCAGAGTGACCCAGACGGCTAGCACAGATACGCAGTATTTT	CATSRVTQTASTDTQYF
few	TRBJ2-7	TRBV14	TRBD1	TGTGCCAGCAGCCAAGACTTGGGGACAGTCTACGAGCAGTACTTC	CASSQDLGTVYEQYF
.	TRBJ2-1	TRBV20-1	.	TGCAGTGCTAGGACAGTAAATGAGCAGTTCTTC	CSARTVNEQFF
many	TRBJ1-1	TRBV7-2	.	TGTGCCAGCAGCTTACTAGCAGGGACTTCTTCAGAAGCTTTCTTT	CASSLLAGTSSEAFF
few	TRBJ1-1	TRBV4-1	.	TGCGCCAGCAGCCGACAGTCCACTGAAGCTTTCTTT	CASSRQSTEAFF
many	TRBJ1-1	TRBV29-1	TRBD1	TGCAGCGTCGTGACAGGGGTAGAATCTGAAGCTTTCTTT	CSVVTGVESEAFF
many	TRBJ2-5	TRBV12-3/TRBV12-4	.	TGTGCCAGCAGTTCCACCAGGATGGGATATTTAGAAGAGACCCAGTACTTC	CASSSTRMGYLEETQYF
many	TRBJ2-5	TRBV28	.	TGTGCCAGCAGTTTTTCCCGGGATCCACAAGAGACCCAGTACTTC	CASSFSRDPQETQYF
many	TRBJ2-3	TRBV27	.	TGTGCCAGCAGTTTATCGCCCAAGCAGGATACGCAGTATTTT	CASSLSPKQDTQYF
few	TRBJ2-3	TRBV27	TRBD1	TGTGCCAGCAGTCAAAGTTTAGGACAGGGGATCGCAGATACGCAGTATTTT	CASSQSLGQGIADTQYF
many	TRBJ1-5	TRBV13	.	TGTGCCAGCAGCTTAGGCCGCAGGGGCAATCAGCCCCAGCATTTT	CASSLGRRGNQPQHF
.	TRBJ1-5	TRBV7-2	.	TGTGCCAGCAGCCAAACCGCCGCGGGTTGGGCTCAGCCCCAGCATTTT	CASSQTAAGWAQPQHF
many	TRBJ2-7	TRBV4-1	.	TGCGCCAGCAGCCAAGATCTCGTGGTCTACGAGCAGTACTTC	CASSQDLVVYEQYF
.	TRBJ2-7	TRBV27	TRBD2	TGTGCCAGCAGCCCTAGCGGTAGCGCGCAGTACTTC	CASSPSGSAQYF
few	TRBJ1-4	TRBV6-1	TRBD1	TGTGCCAGCAGTGGGGAACGGGCAGGGGGGGAAAAACTGTTTTTT	CASSGERAGGEKLFF
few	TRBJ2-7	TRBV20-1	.	TGCAGTGCTAGAGATCTGGCAGCGACCTACGAGCAGTACTTC	CSARDLAATYEQYF
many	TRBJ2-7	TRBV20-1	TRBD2	TGCAGTGCTAGTGATCCGGGACTAGCGGGGGACGAGCAGTACTTC	CSASDPGLAGDEQYF
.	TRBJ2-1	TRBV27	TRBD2	TGTGCCAGCAGTAGTCTAGCGGGGTTCCATGAGCAGTTCTTC	CASSSLAGFHEQFF
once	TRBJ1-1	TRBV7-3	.	TGTGCCAGCAGCGTAGCCAAGAACACTGAAGCTTTCTTT	CASSVAKNTEAFF
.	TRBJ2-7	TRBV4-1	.	TGCGCCAGCAGCCAGGTGCCTTCCTACGAGCAGTACTTC	CASSQVPSYEQYF
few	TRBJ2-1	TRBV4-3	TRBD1	TGCGCCAGCAGCCAAGATGAAGGGACAGGGCACTACAATGAGCAGTTCTTC	CASSQDEGTGHYNEQFF
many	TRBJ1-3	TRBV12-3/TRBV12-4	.	TGTGCCAGCAGTTTCGGCGGGGCTGGAAACACCATATATTTT	CASSFGGAGNTIYF
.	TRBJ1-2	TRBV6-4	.	TGTGCCAGCAGTCGAACCGCCGCAGGGTTCCCCTATGGCTACACCTTC	CASSRTAAGFPYGYTF
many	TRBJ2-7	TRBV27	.	TGTGCCAGCAGTTTATACGGCGGGTACGAGCAGTACTTC	CASSLYGGYEQYF
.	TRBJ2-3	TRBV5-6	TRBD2	TGTGCCAGCAGCATCCTAGCGGGGGGGCGTGATACGCAGTATTTT	CASSILAGGRDTQYF
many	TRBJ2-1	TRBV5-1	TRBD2	TGCGCCAGCAGCTTGGTTCTAGCGGGAGTGTCCAATGAGCAGTTCTTC	CASSLVLAGVSNEQFF
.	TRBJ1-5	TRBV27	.	TGTGCCAGCAGTTACGAAGTCCCCAATCAGCCCCAGCATTTT	CASSYEVPNQPQHF
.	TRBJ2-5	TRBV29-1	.	TGCAGCGTTCCCCCTCGGACAGCCGGAGCGGAGACCCAGTACTTC	CSVPPRTAGAETQYF
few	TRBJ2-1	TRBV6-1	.	TGTGCCAGCAGTCCACAAGGAGTGGACTACTACAATGAGCAGTTCTTC	CASSPQGVDYYNEQFF
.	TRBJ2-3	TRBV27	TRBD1	TGTGCCAGCAGTACCCGGGACAGGATGGTCGCAGATACGCAGTATTTT	CASSTRDRMVADTQYF
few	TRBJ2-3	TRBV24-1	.	TGTGCCACCAGTGACCTGGACAGTTCAGATACGCAGTATTTT	CATSDLDSSDTQYF
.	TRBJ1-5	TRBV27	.	TGTGCCAGCAGTAGGGGGGGTGGGGCCCAGCCCCAGCATTTT	CASSRGGGAQPQHF
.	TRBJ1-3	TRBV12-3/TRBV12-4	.	TGTGCCAGCAGTTTGACTGTCAGTGACACCATATATTTT	CASSLTVSDTIYF
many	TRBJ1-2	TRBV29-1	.	TGCAGCGTTGAAGATGCGGCATCTTCTAACTATGGCTACACCTTC	CSVEDAASSNYGYTF
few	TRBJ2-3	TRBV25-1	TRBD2	TGTGCCAGCAGTGCCGGGACTAGCGGGACTCAGGGGCCAGATACGCAGTATTTT	CASSAGTSGTQGPDTQYF
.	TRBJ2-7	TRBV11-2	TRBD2	TGTGCCAGCAGCTTAGTCGTAGTGACTGGGCTAGCGGGAGTCGGCGAGCAGTACTTC	CASSLVVVTGLAGVGEQYF
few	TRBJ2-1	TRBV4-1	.	TGCGCCAGCAGCCAAGATAAAGACGGGGGAAGCTCCTACAATGAGCAGTTCTTC	CASSQDKDGGSSYNEQFF
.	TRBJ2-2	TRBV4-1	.	TGCGCCAGCGGACCACAGGGGAACACCGGGGAGCTGTTTTTT	CASGPQGNTGELFF
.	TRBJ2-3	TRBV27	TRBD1	TGTGCCAGCAGTCTAAGACAGGGCCGCACAGATACGCAGTATTTT	CASSLRQGRTDTQYF
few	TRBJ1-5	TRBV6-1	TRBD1	TGTGCCAGCAGTGACGGGGGACAGGGGAAGAATCAGCCCCAGCATTTT	CASSDGGQGKNQPQHF
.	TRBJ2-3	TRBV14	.	TGTGCCAGCAGCCCCATTGCGGGACGTCCGCAGTATTTT	CASSPIAGRPQYF
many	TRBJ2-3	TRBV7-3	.	TGTGCCAGCAGCGCGAGGGGTGACAGCACAGATACGCAGTATTTT	CASSARGDSTDTQYF
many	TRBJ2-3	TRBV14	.	TGTGCCAGCAGCCAAGCCCGACTAGAAGAGCCTGCAGATACGCAGTATTTT	CASSQARLEEPADTQYF
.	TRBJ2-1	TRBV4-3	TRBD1	TGCGCCACCCAGACGGACAGGGCGTCCTACAATGAGCAGTTCTTC	CATQTDRASYNEQFF
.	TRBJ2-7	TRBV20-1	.	TGCAGTGCTAGAGATACGTGGGAGCAGTACTTC	CSARDTWEQYF
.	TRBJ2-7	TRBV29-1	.	TGCAGCGTTGTGTTATCGCTGACCTACGAGCAGTCCTTC	CSVVLSLTYEQSF
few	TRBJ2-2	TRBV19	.	TGTGCCAGTAGTACCAACCCCGGGGAGCTGTTTTTT	CASSTNPGELFF
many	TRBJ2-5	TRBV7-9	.	TGTGCCAGCAGCTTAGAGCTCCAAGAGACCCAGTACTTC	CASSLELQETQYF
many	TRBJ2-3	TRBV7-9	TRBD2	TGTGCCAGCAGCCCGGGGACTAGCGGGATGATAACAGATACGCAGTATTTT	CASSPGTSGMITDTQYF
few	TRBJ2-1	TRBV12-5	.	TGTGCTAGTGGTTTGGTCTACCGGGGGGCCGCCTACAATGAGCAGTTCTTC	CASGLVYRGAAYNEQFF
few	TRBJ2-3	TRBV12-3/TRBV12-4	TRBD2	TGTGCCAGCAGTCTCCGCGGACTAGCGGGGGCCCCAGATACGCAGTATTTT	CASSLRGLAGAPDTQYF
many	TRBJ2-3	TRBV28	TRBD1	TGTGCCAGCAGTTTCGGGGTATCTGGGACAGCGCAGTATTTT	CASSFGVSGTAQYF